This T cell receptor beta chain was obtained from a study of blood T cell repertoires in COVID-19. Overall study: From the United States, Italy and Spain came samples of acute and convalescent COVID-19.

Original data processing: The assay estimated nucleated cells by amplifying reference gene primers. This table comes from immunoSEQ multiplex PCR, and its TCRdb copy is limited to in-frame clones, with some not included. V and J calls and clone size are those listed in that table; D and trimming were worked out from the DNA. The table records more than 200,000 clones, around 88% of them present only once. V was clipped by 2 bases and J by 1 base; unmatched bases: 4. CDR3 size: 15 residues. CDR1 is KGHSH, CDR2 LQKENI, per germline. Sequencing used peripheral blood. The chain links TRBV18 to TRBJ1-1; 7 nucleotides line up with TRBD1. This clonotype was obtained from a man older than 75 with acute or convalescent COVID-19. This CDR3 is CASSPGGGENTEAFF. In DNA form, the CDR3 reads TGTGCCAGCTCACCAGGAGGGGGCGAGAACACTGAAGCTTTCTTT.